Listed below are T cell receptor beta chains from one sample, sequenced in a study of cytomegalovirus exposure and HLA in healthy donors. The repertoire was sequenced with immunoSEQ multiplex PCR; TCRdb's copy has only in-frame clones and lacks some. Among about 160,000 clones, roughly four fifths were seen once, and the ten largest hold roughly 4.3%. What was sequenced was PBMCs. Receptor source: a man aged 45-60 years in good health and CMV-seropositive. Each CDR3 is given with its conserved first and last residue. Each record gives: CDR3 DNA, CDR3 protein, CDR3 length, D gene, J gene, V gene, clone size. D genes are given only for firm matches. Expanded clones get a size class; other rows say once, few or many, or leave the size out.

cdr3_nt: TGTGCCAGCAGCTCCACCTCGGGACAGCAAGAGACCCAGTACTTC; cdr3_aa: CASSSTSGQQETQYF; cdr3_length: 15; d_call: TRBD1; j_call: TRBJ2-5; v_call: TRBV7-2; clone_size: -
cdr3_nt: TGCGCCAGCAGCACCGGGACAGTTCAAAACATTCAGTACTTC; cdr3_aa: CASSTGTVQNIQYF; cdr3_length: 14; d_call: TRBD1; j_call: TRBJ2-4; v_call: TRBV5-1; clone_size: -
cdr3_nt: TGTGCCAGCAGTGAAGGCCTAGCGGAATCACCCCTCCACTTT; cdr3_aa: CASSEGLAESPLHF; cdr3_length: 14; d_call: -; j_call: TRBJ1-6; v_call: TRBV6-4; clone_size: few
cdr3_nt: TGTGCCAGCACAGCCGGACAGACTAACTATGGCTACACCTTC; cdr3_aa: CASTAGQTNYGYTF; cdr3_length: 14; d_call: -; j_call: TRBJ1-2; v_call: TRBV6-5; clone_size: -
cdr3_nt: TGTGCCAGCAGCGAGGACAGGGCAGAGACCCAGTACTTC; cdr3_aa: CASSEDRAETQYF; cdr3_length: 13; d_call: TRBD1; j_call: TRBJ2-5; v_call: TRBV13; clone_size: -
cdr3_nt: TGTGCCAGTAGTCCGGGACAGACCTACGAGCAGTACTTC; cdr3_aa: CASSPGQTYEQYF; cdr3_length: 13; d_call: TRBD1; j_call: TRBJ2-7; v_call: TRBV19; clone_size: once
cdr3_nt: TGCGCCAGCGGCCAATACGAGCAGTACTTC; cdr3_aa: CASGQYEQYF; cdr3_length: 10; d_call: -; j_call: TRBJ2-7; v_call: TRBV10-2; clone_size: few
cdr3_nt: TGTGCCAGCAGCGCCCAACAGGGGGTTACGACAGATACGCAGTATTTT; cdr3_aa: CASSAQQGVTTDTQYF; cdr3_length: 16; d_call: TRBD1; j_call: TRBJ2-3; v_call: TRBV9; clone_size: -
cdr3_nt: TGTGCCAGCAGTTTTGTGTCAGGGGGCACAGATACGCAGTATTTT; cdr3_aa: CASSFVSGGTDTQYF; cdr3_length: 15; d_call: -; j_call: TRBJ2-3; v_call: TRBV27; clone_size: -
cdr3_nt: TGTGCCAGCAGCTTAAAGAGACAGGGGGCGAGCGAGCAGTACTTC; cdr3_aa: CASSLKRQGASEQYF; cdr3_length: 15; d_call: TRBD1; j_call: TRBJ2-7; v_call: TRBV7-6; clone_size: -
cdr3_nt: TGTGCCAGCAGCTTAGGGGGGGGAGGCGCAGATACGCAGTATTTT; cdr3_aa: CASSLGGGGADTQYF; cdr3_length: 15; d_call: TRBD2; j_call: TRBJ2-3; v_call: TRBV7-8; clone_size: -
cdr3_nt: TGTGCCAGCAGGCCGACAGGCGGTGTTTATGGCTACACCTTC; cdr3_aa: CASRPTGGVYGYTF; cdr3_length: 14; d_call: -; j_call: TRBJ1-2; v_call: TRBV28; clone_size: few
cdr3_nt: TGTGCCAGCTACGACAGGGGGAGATACGAGCAGTACTTC; cdr3_aa: CASYDRGRYEQYF; cdr3_length: 13; d_call: TRBD1; j_call: TRBJ2-7; v_call: TRBV28; clone_size: once
cdr3_nt: TGTGCCAGCAGCTGCCGGACAGCTGGGAATGAAAAACTGTTTTTT; cdr3_aa: CASSCRTAGNEKLFF; cdr3_length: 15; d_call: -; j_call: TRBJ1-4; v_call: TRBV7-7; clone_size: -
cdr3_nt: TGTTCCAGCAGCCCATTTTCGGGGCAGGGAGGAAACATTCAGTACTTC; cdr3_aa: CSSSPFSGQGGNIQYF; cdr3_length: 16; d_call: -; j_call: TRBJ2-4; v_call: TRBV7-9; clone_size: -
cdr3_nt: TGTGCCAGCAGCTTTAATGAGAATCAGCCCCAGCATTTT; cdr3_aa: CASSFNENQPQHF; cdr3_length: 13; d_call: -; j_call: TRBJ1-5; v_call: TRBV7-6; clone_size: -
cdr3_nt: TGTGCCAGTAGTGTGGGGGACAGGATAATTTATAGCAATCAGCCCCAGCATTTT; cdr3_aa: CASSVGDRIIYSNQPQHF; cdr3_length: 18; d_call: TRBD1; j_call: TRBJ1-5; v_call: TRBV19; clone_size: -
cdr3_nt: TGTGCCATCAGTGACCCCGGGGCTGAAGCTTTCTTT; cdr3_aa: CAISDPGAEAFF; cdr3_length: 12; d_call: -; j_call: TRBJ1-1; v_call: TRBV10-3; clone_size: -
cdr3_nt: TGTGCAAGTCGCTTAGCCCTAGCGGTGGTGGATGAGCAGTTCTTC; cdr3_aa: CASRLALAVVDEQFF; cdr3_length: 15; d_call: -; j_call: TRBJ2-1; v_call: TRBV12-2; clone_size: -
cdr3_nt: TGTGCCAGTAGTGTCGACAGCTACGAGCAGTACTTC; cdr3_aa: CASSVDSYEQYF; cdr3_length: 12; d_call: -; j_call: TRBJ2-7; v_call: TRBV19; clone_size: -
cdr3_nt: TGTGCCAGTAGTATTGGGGGGAGCACAGATACGCAGTATTTT; cdr3_aa: CASSIGGSTDTQYF; cdr3_length: 14; d_call: -; j_call: TRBJ2-3; v_call: TRBV19; clone_size: -
cdr3_nt: TGTGCCAGCAGTCGCGGCTATGGCTACACCTTC; cdr3_aa: CASSRGYGYTF; cdr3_length: 11; d_call: -; j_call: TRBJ1-2; v_call: TRBV25-1; clone_size: -
cdr3_nt: -; cdr3_aa: CASRIRWEGSSSSGQGHGLTCTFF; cdr3_length: 24; d_call: -; j_call: TRBJ2-1; v_call: TRBV12-2; clone_size: -
cdr3_nt: TGTGCCAGCAGCTTAGGTACCTACGAGCAGTACTTC; cdr3_aa: CASSLGTYEQYF; cdr3_length: 12; d_call: -; j_call: TRBJ2-7; v_call: TRBV11-2; clone_size: -
cdr3_nt: TGTGCCAGCAGTTTACCAGGAATCCGCAATCAGCCCCAGCATTTT; cdr3_aa: CASSLPGIRNQPQHF; cdr3_length: 15; d_call: -; j_call: TRBJ1-5; v_call: TRBV28; clone_size: -
cdr3_nt: TGTGCCAGCAGTTCCTGGACTAGCGGGCGCTACAATGAGCAGTTCTTC; cdr3_aa: CASSSWTSGRYNEQFF; cdr3_length: 16; d_call: TRBD2; j_call: TRBJ2-1; v_call: TRBV28; clone_size: -
cdr3_nt: TGTGCCAGCAGCGTAGCGACAGGGGTAGACTACGAGCAGTACTTC; cdr3_aa: CASSVATGVDYEQYF; cdr3_length: 15; d_call: TRBD1; j_call: TRBJ2-7; v_call: TRBV9; clone_size: -
cdr3_nt: TGTGCCAGCAACCCCAAATACAGGGAACTCTCTGGAAACACCATATATTTT; cdr3_aa: CASNPKYRELSGNTIYF; cdr3_length: 17; d_call: -; j_call: TRBJ1-3; v_call: TRBV7-9; clone_size: -
cdr3_nt: TGTGCCAGCAGCACGACAGGGGCTTCGAACACCGGGGAGCTGTTTTTT; cdr3_aa: CASSTTGASNTGELFF; cdr3_length: 16; d_call: TRBD1; j_call: TRBJ2-2; v_call: TRBV28; clone_size: -
cdr3_nt: TGTGCCAGCAACCGGACACTTACTAACTATGGCTACACCTTC; cdr3_aa: CASNRTLTNYGYTF; cdr3_length: 14; d_call: -; j_call: TRBJ1-2; v_call: TRBV21-1; clone_size: -